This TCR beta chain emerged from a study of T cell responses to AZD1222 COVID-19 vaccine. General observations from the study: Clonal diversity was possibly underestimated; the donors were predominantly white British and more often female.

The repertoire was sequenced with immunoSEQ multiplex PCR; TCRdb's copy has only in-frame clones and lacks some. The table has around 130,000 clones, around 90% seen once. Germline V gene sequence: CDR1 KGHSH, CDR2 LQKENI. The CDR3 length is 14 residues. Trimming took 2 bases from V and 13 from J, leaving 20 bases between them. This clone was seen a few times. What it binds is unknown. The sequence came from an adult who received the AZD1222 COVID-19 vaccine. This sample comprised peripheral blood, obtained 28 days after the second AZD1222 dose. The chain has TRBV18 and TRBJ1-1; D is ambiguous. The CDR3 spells CASSPSPGSTLGFF. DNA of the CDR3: TGTGCCAGCTCACCATCTCCAGGATCCACCTTGGGTTTCTTT.